The clone carrying this TCR beta chain is classed as medium-sized. The antigen remains unidentified. The V gene end was trimmed by 6 bases and the J gene end by 4 bases; junction bases not matched to a gene: 1. The CDR3 loop spans 12 amino acids. General study results and limits: Tumor-infiltrating Treg TCR alpha and beta sequences overlapped most with tumor naive CD4+ T cells, then blood naive. Tumor memory CD4+ T cell TCR gene usage clustered with blood and lymph node memory CD4+ cells and lymph node naive CD4+ cells.

The TRBV12-4/TRBJ1-2 clonotypes were amplified using barcode primers with ligated adaptors. In TCRdb, the multiplex PCR reads were re-called with MiXCR into one record per CDR3 protein. This sample carries roughly 2,400 distinct CDR3 sequences, roughly 2.3% of them seen once, and the ten largest clones take approximately 12%. The sorted Tregs were CD4+CD25+CD127-/low cells. The chain employs TRBV12-3 or TRBV12-4 and TRBJ1-2, with 8 bases aligning to TRBD1. The sequencing sample was made of tumor-infiltrating Tregs sorted from the breast tumor. The sequence was collected from a female donor with breast cancer. The CDR3 DNA reads as TGTGCCAGCAGCGACAGGGGCTATGGCTACACCTTC. Translation: CASSDRGYGYTF.